Each of the 30 T cell receptor beta chains below was sequenced from the same sample in a study of T cell clonotyping in hematopoietic cell transplantation. Clones were read by immunoSEQ multiplex PCR, and TCRdb kept only the in-frame ones, dropping some. This table holds 16,000 or so clones, about 61% found once. The specimen comprised PBMCs, sampled 30 days after allogeneic stem cell transplant. These receptors were collected from a male patient aged 45-60 years who had an allogeneic stem cell transplant from an unrelated donor, so T cells may come from the graft donor. Some clones in this sample may be carry-over from other donors' samples.

This clone came up once. The chain links TRBV7-2 to TRBJ2-1; 9 nucleotides match TRBD1. The V gene end was trimmed by 3 bases and the J gene end by 6 bases; junction bases not matched to a gene: 6. The CDR3 has 15 amino acids. CDR1 and CDR2 from the germline V gene are SGHTA and FQGNSA. CDR3 coding DNA: TGTGCCAGCAGCTTGGACAGGGGAAGGGGCAATGAGCAGTTCTTC. The encoded protein is CASSLDRGRGNEQFF.

V is TRBV29-1 and J is TRBJ2-7; TRBD2 matches 12 bases. Trimming at V came to 5 bases and at J to 4 bases, leaving 9 bases not matched to a gene. Germline CDR1 and CDR2: SQVTM and ANQGSEA. The CDR3 loop spans 15 amino acids. The CDR3 sequence: CSVLRTSGKGYEQYF. CDR3 in DNA: TGCAGCGTTCTAAGGACTAGCGGGAAGGGGTACGAGCAGTACTTC.

The rearrangement links TRBV6-5 to TRBJ2-5; TRBD2 matches at 8 bases. The J call is uncertain, as TRBJ2-7 better fits the DNA end. The CDR3 is 15 residues long. Germline assignment: CDR1 MNHEY and CDR2 SVGAGI. The CDR3 DNA reads TGTGCCAGCAGTTACGGGACTAGTGGGACCTACGAGCAGTACTTC. It specifies CASSYGTSGTYEQYF.

The chain employs TRBV6-4 and TRBJ1-6; the D gene is possibly TRBD1 (5 bases). V was clipped by 2 bases and J by 5 bases, with 10 bases between them. CDR1 and CDR2 from the germline V gene are MRHNA and SNTAGT. The CDR3 runs to 15 residues. Here the CDR3 reads CASSDRGDNNSPLHF. CDR3 sequence (DNA): TGTGCCAGCAGTGACAGGGGAGATAATAATTCACCCCTCCACTTT.

The V and J genes are TRBV6-5 and TRBJ2-2; TRBD2 matches at 8 bases. CDR3 size: 15 residues. CDR1 is MNHEY, CDR2 SVGAGI, per germline. V trimming: 5 bases; J trimming: 6 bases; junction bases outside the gene matches: 8. This chain's CDR3 is CASSREGFLAGELFF. The CDR3 bases are TGTGCCAGCAGTCGGGAGGGATTCTTGGCCGGGGAGCTGTTTTTT.

In its sample, this clone was seen a few times. One base away lies a much larger clone, so this may be a sequencing read error. Other DNA sequences in this specimen translate into the identical CDR3. The chain employs TRBV6-5 and TRBJ1-1, with D hard to call. Germline CDR1 is MNHEY and CDR2 is SVGAGI. This CDR3 comprises 12 residues. Trimming pared 2 bases from V and 4 bases from J, leaving 5 bases between. CDR3 sequence: CASSYGGTEAFF. The CDR3 region has the DNA TGTGCCAGCAGTTACGGTGGCACTGAAGCTTTCTTT.

CDR3 bases: TGTGCCAGCAGTTCTTCCGGGACAGGAGGAGGCTACACCTTC. Residues: CASSSSGTGGGYTF. V is TRBV28 and J is TRBJ1-2, with 8 bases lining up with TRBD1. CDR3 length: 14 amino acids. With V trimmed by 4 bases and J by 8 bases, 9 bases remained unmatched. Germline lookup yields CDR1 MDHEN and CDR2 SYDVKM.

This chain joins TRBV6-5 and TRBJ2-3; D possibly matches TRBD1 or TRBD2 (5 bases each). The CDR3 contains 10 residues. Germline-derived CDR1 and CDR2 are MNHEY and SVGAGI. Trimming removed 10 bases at V and 6 bases at J, with 8 bases between. As DNA, the CDR3 is TGTGCCACGTGGGACGATACGCAGTATTTT. This translates into CATWDDTQYF.

This clone has more than one count but fewer than ten. The chain employs TRBV4-1 and TRBJ2-1; 7 positions agree with TRBD2. Germline CDR1 is MGHRA and CDR2 is YSYEKL. This CDR3 is 15 amino acids long. V shed 8 bases, J shed 6 bases, and the junction held 13 bases outside the gene matches. The CDR3 DNA reads as TGCGCCAGCGGGTCGGGAAGCGGGATGTCCAATGAGCAGTTCTTC. It specifies CASGSGSGMSNEQFF.

This clone was detected only a few times. The chain joins TRBV6-5 to TRBJ2-7; 8 bases map to TRBD2. The V gene's germline CDR1 is MNHEY and CDR2 SVGAGI. CDR3 length equals 13 residues. V shed 6 bases and J 6 bases; nucleotides not matched to a gene: 7. CDR3 nucleotides: TGTGCCAGCAGAACGGGAGGGCGCGGCGAGCAGTACTTC. Its translation: CASRTGGRGEQYF.

This clone was seen a few times. J is TRBJ2-3 and V is TRBV10-3, with TRBD1 as a possible D gene (6 bases). This CDR3 contains 14 residues. V gave up 5 bases and J gave up 2 bases, with 11 bases separating them. CDR1 ENHRY and CDR2 SYGVKD come from the germline V gene. CDR3 sequence (DNA): TGTGCCATCAGTCAACAGGGATACACAGATACGCAGTATTTT. Amino acids: CAISQQGYTDTQYF.

The chain combines TRBV30 with TRBJ2-7; D gene uncertain. Germline CDR1 GTSNPN, CDR2 SVGIG (reference sequence). CDR3 length equals 14 residues. V shed 0 bases and J shed 4 bases, with 13 bases lying between them. CDR3: CAWSVACEPYEQYF. The CDR3 DNA sequence: TGTGCCTGGAGTGTAGCCTGCGAGCCTTACGAGCAGTACTTC.

J is TRBJ1-1 and V is TRBV29-1; D not certain. Trimming shortened V by 4 bases and J by 2 bases, and 11 bases separated the two germline ends. CDR1 is SQVTM and CDR2 is ANQGSEA in the germline V gene. This CDR3 spans 13 amino acids. CDR3 nucleotide sequence: TGCAGCGTTGCTCGGCCCCTAAACACTGAAGCTTTCTTT. It yields the protein CSVARPLNTEAFF.

This clone was recorded a few times. This sequence joins TRBV6-5 and TRBJ1-1; D is unclear. This CDR3 region has 15 residues. Germline V lookup: CDR1 MNHEY, CDR2 SVGAGI. V lost 0 bases, J lost 0 bases, and 8 bases lay in between. The CDR3 sequence: CASSYSSGLNTEAFF. Written as DNA, the CDR3 is TGTGCCAGCAGTTACTCGTCGGGGTTGAACACTGAAGCTTTCTTT.

The chain employs TRBV6-1 and TRBJ2-1; D is unresolved. V gave up 6 bases and J gave up 9 bases, with 9 bases separating them. The CDR3 length is 11 residues. Germline CDR1 and CDR2: MNHNS and SASEGT. CDR3 coding DNA: TGTGCCAGCAGCTTGACGGGTGAGCAGTTCTTC. The encoded protein is CASSLTGEQFF.

This sequence joins TRBV6-1 and TRBJ1-5; no firm D call. The CDR3 totals 15 residues. Germline lookup yields CDR1 MNHNS and CDR2 SASEGT. With 5 bases removed from V and 6 bases from J, the gap between germline ends came to 17 bases. CDR3 sequence: CASSPDGLVSQPQHF. The CDR3 DNA reads TGTGCCAGCAGTCCGGACGGATTAGTTAGTCAGCCCCAGCATTTT.

The chain is built from TRBV6-5 and TRBJ1-5, with D possibly matching TRBD1 (6 bases). The CDR3 is 14 residues long. Deletions cut 6 bases from V and 0 bases from J, with 9 bases between. CDR1 and CDR2 from the germline V gene are MNHEY and SVGAGI. The CDR3 spells CASRPGVSNQPQHF. The CDR3 DNA reads as TGTGCCAGCAGGCCAGGGGTTAGCAATCAGCCCCAGCATTTT.

V gene TRBV30 combines with J gene TRBJ2-7; D is unclear. The V and J ends lost 2 bases and 2 bases respectively, with 10 bases between them. The germline gives CDR1 GTSNPN, CDR2 SVGIG (reference sequence). There are 13 residues in the CDR3. The chain's CDR3 is CAWSPTGPYEQYF. The CDR3 DNA reads TGTGCCTGGAGTCCTACTGGACCCTACGAGCAGTACTTC.

The chain combines TRBV30 with TRBJ2-2; D is uncertain. The CDR3 has 10 residues. V was trimmed by 6 bases and J by 7 bases, leaving 6 bases between them. Germline V lookup: CDR1 GTSNPN, CDR2 SVGIG (reference sequence). The CDR3 nucleotides read TGTGCCTGTCACGGCGGGGAGCTGTTTTTT. Its translation: CACHGGELFF.

The CDR3 region has the DNA TGTGCCTGGAATAGGCAGAATAATCAGCCCCAGCATTTT. Translated: CAWNRQNNQPQHF. The chain combines TRBV30 with TRBJ1-5; no firm D call. V lost 4 bases and J lost 4, with 11 bases in between. The germline gives CDR1 GTSNPN, CDR2 SVGIG (reference sequence). The CDR3 has 13 amino acids.

Sample share makes this clone medium-sized. The V gene is TRBV4-1, the J gene TRBJ1-1; D unresolved. V was clipped by 5 bases and J by 1 base, with 11 bases between them. This CDR3 contains 14 residues. Per the germline V gene, CDR1 is MGHRA and CDR2 is YSYEKL. This CDR3 is CASSTRTENTEAFF. The DNA of the CDR3 is TGCGCCAGCAGCACCCGGACGGAGAACACTGAAGCTTTCTTT.

This clone was picked up a small number of times. The rearrangement links TRBV6-5 to TRBJ2-2; D is possibly TRBD1 (6 bases). Germline V gene lookup returns CDR1 MNHEY and CDR2 SVGAGI. Trimming removed 6 bases from V and 4 bases from J, with 9 bases in between. This CDR3 comprises 13 residues. The CDR3 DNA follows: TGTGCCAGCAGACAGGGAGCCACCGGGGAGCTGTTTTTT. It yields the protein CASRQGATGELFF.

The J gene is TRBJ2-7, the V gene TRBV14, with D perhaps TRBD1 (5 bases). CDR1 and CDR2 from the germline V gene are SGHDN and FVKESK. V was pared by 4 bases and J by 1 base, with 11 bases between. The CDR3 has 14 amino acids. This CDR3 reads CASSLEQGSYEQYF. CDR3 nucleotide sequence: TGTGCCAGCAGCCTAGAGCAGGGATCCTACGAGCAGTACTTC.

This chain connects TRBV7-2 to TRBJ2-7; D may correspond to TRBD1 or TRBD2 (5 bases each). With 5 bases removed from V and 0 bases from J, the gap between germline ends came to 14 bases. The germline V gene has CDR1 SGHTA and CDR2 FQGNSA. This CDR3 comprises 15 residues. CDR3 loop: CASSKGTGLSYEQYF. The CDR3 bases are TGTGCCAGCAGCAAAGGGACGGGCCTCTCCTACGAGCAGTACTTC.

This chain joins TRBV19 and TRBJ1-1, with D maybe TRBD1 (6 bases). V was trimmed by 11 bases and J by 4 bases, leaving 17 bases between them. From germline, CDR1 is LNHDA and CDR2 SQIVND (reference sequence). This CDR3 has 13 amino acids. CDR3 in DNA: TGTGCCGTGGGTGGGGGCCCGGGCACTGAAGCTTTCTTT. Its protein product is CAVGGGPGTEAFF.

The gene calls are TRBV25-1 and TRBJ1-3; unclear D gene. Germline CDR1 is MGHDK and CDR2 is SYGVNS. V lost 4 bases and J lost 9, with 7 bases in between. The CDR3 is 11 residues long. In nucleotides, the CDR3 is TGTGCCAGCAGTGGCGCCAGCACCATATATTTT. Encoded protein: CASSGASTIYF.

The rearrangement links TRBV30 to TRBJ2-3; 9 bases are shared with TRBD2. The V gene's germline CDR1 is GTSNPN and CDR2 SVGIG (reference sequence). This CDR3 spans 14 amino acids. The trim removed 1 base at V and 5 bases at J, leaving 4 bases unmatched. CDR3 DNA: TGTGCCTGGAGTGCCAGCGGGAGGAAAGATACGCAGTATTTT. Protein: CAWSASGRKDTQYF.

The V gene is TRBV11-2, the J gene TRBJ2-7; no definite D call. Trimming shortened V by 3 bases and J by 0 bases, and 9 bases separated the two germline ends. The length of the CDR3 is 14 residues. Germline V CDR1 and CDR2: SGHAT, FQNNGV. DNA for the CDR3: TGTGCCAGCAGCTTGACGGTGAGCTCCTACGAGCAGTACTTC. Protein product: CASSLTVSSYEQYF.

This clone turned up a few times. The chain uses TRBV7-9 and TRBJ1-3; D is unclear. The CDR3 consists of 13 residues. The germline CDR1 and CDR2 sequences are SEHNR and FQNEAQ (reference sequence). V was clipped by 5 bases and J by 0 bases, with 5 bases between them. The CDR3 protein is CASSPDSGNTIYF. CDR3 sequence (DNA): TGTGCCAGCAGCCCCGACTCTGGAAACACCATATATTTT.

The rearrangement joins TRBV4-1 to TRBJ1-2; tentatively, D is TRBD1 (5 bases). With 5 bases removed from V and 5 bases from J, the gap between germline ends came to 12 bases. The germline V gene has CDR1 MGHRA and CDR2 YSYEKL. This CDR3 has 13 amino acids. CDR3 loop: CASSGVGHYGYTF. DNA of the CDR3: TGCGCCAGCAGCGGGGTAGGACATTATGGCTACACCTTC.